A selection of T cell receptor beta chains follows, all from one sample in a study of T cells after somatic rescue of genetic block. Here immunoSEQ multiplex PCR was the method, and the copy in TCRdb shows in-frame clones only, minus some. The repertoire has fewer than 150,000 clones, about 90% of them found once; the top ten carry around 1.5%. The sample taken for sequencing was peripheral blood mononuclear cells (PBMCs). These receptors were obtained from a woman under 30. Both conserved end residues are trimmed from each CDR3. D genes are given only for firm matches.

J,V,D,CDR3
TRBJ2-3,TRBV7-9,NA,ASSFSKWGTDTQY
TRBJ2-2,TRBV29-1,TRBD2,SVGGLAGMELF
TRBJ1-2,TRBV28,NA,ASRLLDGYT
TRBJ1-2,TRBV15,NA,ATSRDPGSGPYGYT
TRBJ2-7,TRBV6-6,TRBD2,ASRTGRGTYEQY
TRBJ2-7,TRBV15,NA,ATSRDLVSYEQY
TRBJ1-5,TRBV30,NA,AWSFETPNQPQH
TRBJ1-2,TRBV29-1,NA,SVQGDRTRDGYT
TRBJ1-3,TRBV12-5,NA,ASGRKGPSGNTIY
TRBJ2-7,TRBV2,NA,ASREGSYEQY
TRBJ2-1,TRBV5-1,TRBD2,ASSLARGNLSLAGTYNEQF
TRBJ1-1,TRBV19,NA,ASSIPRMNTEAF
TRBJ2-2,TRBV18,NA,ASSPWERGTGELF
TRBJ2-1,TRBV19,NA,ASSIPGSHNEQF
TRBJ2-3,TRBV19,NA,ASSAMTETDTQY
TRBJ1-4,TRBV5-1,NA,ASRRATNEKLF
TRBJ2-2,TRBV7-3,NA,ASSLGRAPNTGELF
TRBJ1-1,TRBV6-5,TRBD1,ASSYSEGAAEAF
TRBJ2-6,TRBV5-6,TRBD1,ATKEETGGSGANVLT
TRBJ1-6,TRBV4-3,NA,ASSQEQVLNSPLH
TRBJ2-2,TRBV11-3,NA,ASTGDATGELF
TRBJ2-2,TRBV6-4,NA,ASSTSGPNTGELF
TRBJ2-2,TRBV7-2,TRBD1,ASSKGQGYTGELF
TRBJ1-5,TRBV10-3,NA,AISESSGPNQPQH
TRBJ1-1,TRBV20-1,NA,SVQLNTEAF
TRBJ1-1,TRBV30,TRBD1,AWSVAGTAITEAF
TRBJ1-2,TRBV30,NA,AWSKTGNYGYT
TRBJ2-7,TRBV18,NA,ASSPVGAIWGEQY
TRBJ1-4,TRBV30,NA,AWSVGQGNEKLF
TRBJ1-6,TRBV5-4,NA,ASSLGAGGPPLH
TRBJ2-7,TRBV14,NA,ASSQDPTYEQY
TRBJ1-1,TRBV14,TRBD1,ASSQGRTGDTEAF
TRBJ2-5,TRBV30,NA,AWSRDVQETQY
TRBJ1-4,TRBV9,NA,ASSVVGDGEKLF
TRBJ1-4,TRBV5-1,TRBD1,ASSGAGTGLSGEKLF
TRBJ1-3,TRBV13,NA,ASIILGDVGNTIY
TRBJ1-3,TRBV28,TRBD1,ASSFWAGTTGGSGNTIY
TRBJ2-2,TRBV14,TRBD1,ASSHRTGAVTGELF
TRBJ1-6,TRBV4-2,TRBD1,ASSHPGQANSPLH
TRBJ1-5,TRBV12-5,TRBD1,ATRQGDPSQPQH
TRBJ1-2,TRBV7-2,NA,ASSWQGEGYT
TRBJ1-2,TRBV5-4,NA,ASSLVQSSYGYT
TRBJ2-3,TRBV28,NA,ASSLNTDTDTQY
TRBJ2-1,TRBV18,TRBD2,ASSSLAGGLSEQF
TRBJ1-6,TRBV30,NA,AWSVRGNSPLH
TRBJ2-2,TRBV30,NA,AWSALSDNTGELF
TRBJ1-3,TRBV30,NA,AWSVSSGNTIY
TRBJ1-2,TRBV2,NA,ASSRTDLYGYT
TRBJ2-4,TRBV5-6,TRBD2,ASSFLLAGENIQY
TRBJ1-5,TRBV19,NA,ASSISLGSVFSNQPQH
TRBJ2-5,TRBV2,NA,ASQGGREETQY
TRBJ2-7,TRBV4-1,NA,ASSNPRDLKPYEQY
TRBJ2-5,TRBV4-1,TRBD2,ASSQEGLAGYQETQY
TRBJ2-5,TRBV5-6,TRBD1,ASTLGDRAETQY